The 29 T cell receptor beta chains given below trace back to one sample, sequenced in a study of T cells in Graves' hyperthyroidism and ophthalmopathy. Researchers took RNA transcripts and amplified the TCR beta CDR3 regions from them. When the TCR CDR3 underwent first-round RT-PCR, the HTBI primer set was used. TCRdb fed the multiplex PCR reads into MiXCR, producing one record per CDR3 protein. The table includes 350,000 or so distinct CDR3 sequences, approximately 18% detected once. Sequencing used blood. These receptors all come from a woman between 25 and 40 years old with Graves' hyperthyroidism that later progressed to Graves' ophthalmopathy.

This rearrangement joins TRBV2 to TRBJ1-2, with 7 positions matching TRBD1. From germline, CDR1 is SNHLY and CDR2 FYNNEI. This CDR3 is built from 14 residues. V lost 7 bases to trimming and J lost 8 bases; unmatched junction nucleotides: 13. The CDR3 protein is CASTKNDRVQGYTF. The CDR3 DNA is TGTGCCAGCACAAAGAATGACAGGGTTCAGGGCTACACCTTC.

This clonotype showed up just a few times. The chain couples TRBV6-2 or TRBV6-3 to TRBJ2-1, with TRBD2 as a possible D gene (6 bases). The V end lost 3 bases, the J end lost 6 bases, and 18 bases lay between the germline ends. The CDR3 extends over 16 amino acids. Per the germline V gene, CDR1 is MNHEY and CDR2 is SVGEGT. In DNA, the CDR3 is TGTGCCAGCAGTTATACCGGGCCGGGAGCGGGCAATGAGCAGTTCTTC. Protein: CASSYTGPGAGNEQFF.

This clonotype has ten or more counts. In DNA, the CDR3 is TGTGCCAGCAGCGGGGACAGGGCTGAGGGGCAGTACTTC. Translating gives CASSGDRAEGQYF. V is TRBV2 and J is TRBJ2-7, with 9 bases fitting TRBD1. The CDR3 has 13 residues. Germline V lookup: CDR1 SNHLY, CDR2 FYNNEI. V lost 6 bases, J lost 9 bases, and 9 bases stayed unmatched.

There are many counts of this clonotype. The chain employs TRBV6-2 or TRBV6-3 and TRBJ2-7, with TRBD2 identical over 10 bases. The CDR3 length is 14 residues. Germline V gene lookup returns CDR1 MNHEY and CDR2 SVGEGT. V lost 0 bases, J lost 9 bases, and 5 bases stayed unmatched. CDR3 coding DNA: TGTGCCAGCAGTTACTCCTCTAGCGGGAGAAGGCAGTACTTC. Its translation is CASSYSSSGRRQYF.

This clonotype occurred many times. The rearrangement links TRBV20-1 to TRBJ1-5; D might be TRBD1 (6 bases). CDR1 DFQATT and CDR2 SNEGSKA come from the germline V gene (reference sequence). The germline V and J ends were trimmed by 3 bases and 7 bases, with 19 bases remaining between them. The CDR3 totals 15 residues. CDR3 in DNA: TGCAGTGCTAGGGTGGGCAGGGGCGGTGGACAGCCCCAGCATTTT. Translating gives CSARVGRGGGQPQHF.

V is TRBV6-9 and J is TRBJ1-4, with D tentatively TRBD1 (5 bases). The germline V gene has CDR1 MNHGY and CDR2 SVAAGI. The CDR3 consists of 13 residues. V lost 4 bases, J lost 11 bases, and 14 bases lay in between. The CDR3 DNA follows: TGTGCCAGCAGTTGGCAGGGCGTCGGGAAACTGTTTTTT. Translated, it gives CASSWQGVGKLFF.

This clonotype has ten or more counts. V and J are TRBV10-3 and TRBJ1-1, with 8 bases identical to TRBD1. The CDR3 sequence is 19 residues long. Germline values: CDR1 ENHRY, CDR2 SYGVKD. V lost 2 bases to trimming and J lost 3 bases; unmatched junction nucleotides: 17. CDR3 DNA sequence: TGTGCCATCAGTGAGGAACCCAGGACAGGGCTCTATCTGTACACTGAAGCTTTCTTT. Its protein is CAISEEPRTGLYLYTEAFF.

CDR3 DNA: TGTGCCACCAGTGGTCTGGGAGAGGGACCCTACAATGAGCAGTTCTTC. As protein: CATSGLGEGPYNEQFF. This sequence joins TRBV24-1 and TRBJ2-1, with D perhaps TRBD1 or TRBD2 (5 bases each). The CDR3 has 16 residues. V lost 5 bases and J lost 2, with 15 bases in between. In germline, CDR1 is KGHDR, CDR2 SFDVKD.

This clonotype was observed a handful of times. J is TRBJ2-7 and V is TRBV20-1; D may be TRBD1 or TRBD2 (5 bases each). The V end lost 5 bases, the J end lost 5 bases, and 19 bases lay between the germline ends. The CDR3 covers 14 residues. Germline V gene data show CDR1 as DFQATT and CDR2 as SNEGSKA (reference sequence). For the CDR3, the DNA is TGCAGTGCTGGGGACCGTTCCCGGGGCGACGAGCAGTACTTC. It encodes CSAGDRSRGDEQYF.

This clonotype occurred many times. This chain uses TRBV18 with TRBJ1-5; TRBD1 is a possible D gene (5 bases). This CDR3 contains 13 residues. The V gene lost 8 bases and the J gene lost 9 bases, with 17 bases spanning the gap. CDR1 is KGHSH and CDR2 is LQKENI in the germline V gene. The CDR3 spells CASVDSTSRPQHF. CDR3 nucleotide sequence: TGTGCCAGCGTCGACAGTACGAGTCGGCCCCAGCATTTT.

Worth noting for this clonotype: A much bigger clone sits one base away, suggesting this may be a read error. V and J are TRBV5-1 and TRBJ2-1; D gene unclear. Germline CDR1 reads SGHRS; CDR2 reads YFSETQ. The CDR3 is 14 amino acids. The CDR3 DNA sequence: TGCGCCAGCAGCTTCTCTAGAAACTACGATGAGCAGTTCTTC. It codes for CASSFSRNYDEQFF.

In its sample, this clonotype was seen many times. V and J are TRBV20-1 and TRBJ2-7; 10 bases map to TRBD2. The CDR3 extends over 17 amino acids. V gave up 3 bases and J gave up 0 bases; unmatched junction bases: 11. Germline V gives CDR1 DFQATT, CDR2 SNEGSKA (reference sequence). The CDR3 region is CSASNLPSGSLSYEQYF. CDR3 DNA sequence: TGCAGTGCTAGTAACTTGCCTAGCGGGAGCCTCTCCTACGAGCAGTACTTC.

The J gene is TRBJ2-7, the V gene TRBV28; 9 bases are shared with TRBD1. The J segment lost 3 bases and the V segment lost 1 base, leaving 7 bases of the junction unmatched. The CDR3 totals 16 residues. Germline V gene lookup returns CDR1 MDHEN and CDR2 SYDVKM. The CDR3 coding sequence is TGTGCCAGCAGTTTATCCGGGACAGGGTTCGGCTACGAGCAGTACTTC. Its protein product is CASSLSGTGFGYEQYF. Full variable domain (remainder filled in from reference TRBV28 and TRBJ2-7): DVKVTQSSRYLVKRTGEKVFLECVQDMDHENMFWYRQDPGLGLRLIYFSYDVKMKEKGDIPEGYSVSREKKERFSLILESASTNQTSMYLCASSLSGTGFGYEQYFGPGTRLTVT.

This clonotype was counted many times. Here the CDR3 DNA reads TGCAGTGCTAGAAGGCGGGGGGGCAGGACCGGGGAGCTGTTTTTT. This gives the protein CSARRRGGRTGELFF. The gene calls are TRBV20-1 and TRBJ2-2; 9 bases fit TRBD2. With 2 bases clipped from V and 5 bases from J, the junction kept 6 bases outside the gene matches. Per germline, CDR1 DFQATT and CDR2 SNEGSKA (reference sequence). This CDR3 contains 15 residues.

This clonotype has more than one count but fewer than ten. V is TRBV20-1 and J is TRBJ2-2; D ambiguous. Germline loops: CDR1 DFQATT, CDR2 SNEGSKA (reference sequence). V lost 0 bases and J lost 0, with 5 bases in between. This CDR3 has 14 amino acids. The CDR3 here is CSARDLPNTGELFF. The CDR3 nucleotides are TGCAGTGCTAGAGACCTTCCGAACACCGGGGAGCTGTTTTTT.

In this sample, this clonotype turned up many times. The chain recombines TRBV28 with TRBJ1-2; weak D call: TRBD1 (5 bases). CDR1 is MDHEN, CDR2 SYDVKM, per germline. The ends were cut back, 1 base at V and 3 bases at J, with 12 bases in the middle. The CDR3 totals 15 residues. This chain's CDR3 is CASSLLPGQDYGYTF. In DNA, the CDR3 is TGTGCCAGCAGTTTATTACCAGGGCAGGACTATGGCTACACCTTC.

This clonotype was counted many times. The chain has TRBV27 and TRBJ2-7; D remains ambiguous. V lost 8 bases to trimming and J lost 1 base, with 12 bases between them. The germline CDR1 and CDR2 sequences are MNHEY and SMNVEV (reference sequence). There are 13 residues in the CDR3. In DNA, the CDR3 is TGTGCCAGCGCCCCCGCCGCATCCTACGAGCAGTACTTC. Encoded protein: CASAPAASYEQYF.

This chain links TRBV15 with TRBJ2-2; 8 bases align to TRBD1. Germline assignment: CDR1 LNHNV and CDR2 YYDKDF (reference sequence). The CDR3 extends over 15 amino acids. V was pared by 4 bases and J by 5 bases, with 6 bases of the junction left unmatched. The CDR3 sequence: CATSTDRERTGELFF. As DNA, the CDR3 is TGTGCCACCAGCACGGACAGGGAGAGGACCGGGGAGCTGTTTTTT.

At least ten counts were recorded for this clonotype. The chain has TRBV5-1 and TRBJ2-5, with D unclear. Germline V gives CDR1 SGHRS, CDR2 YFSETQ. This CDR3 has 14 residues. The germline V and J ends were trimmed by 6 bases and 2 bases, with 14 bases remaining between them. The CDR3 region has the DNA TGCGCCAGCAAGCCCCAAGTAGAACAAGAGACCCAGTACTTC. Its protein is CASKPQVEQETQYF.

This clonotype was observed many times. The chain uses TRBV28 and TRBJ2-7, with TRBD1 matching 7 bases. Per the germline V gene, CDR1 is MDHEN and CDR2 is SYDVKM. CDR3 length: 17 residues. Trimming removed 2 bases from V and 7 bases from J; junction bases left unmatched: 17. The CDR3 here is CASSLPPGQTGFWEQYF. The CDR3 DNA reads TGTGCCAGCAGTTTACCCCCCGGACAGACAGGGTTTTGGGAGCAGTACTTC.

The gene calls are TRBV6-6 and TRBJ1-2, with D perhaps TRBD1 (5 bases). There are 12 residues in the CDR3. Germline values: CDR1 MNHNY, CDR2 SVGAGI (reference sequence). V lost 2 bases, J lost 4 bases, and 5 bases lay in between. CDR3 loop: CASSYGGYGYTF. The CDR3 bases are TGTGCCAGCAGTTACGGGGGCTATGGCTACACCTTC.

This clonotype was observed once. The gene calls are TRBV5-1 and TRBJ2-4; 10 bases match TRBD2. Germline trimming cut 1 base from V and 0 bases from J; bases unmatched to any gene: 13. Germline assignment: CDR1 SGHRS and CDR2 YFSETQ. This CDR3 spans 20 amino acids. The CDR3 DNA follows: TGCGCCAGCAGCTTGTACGCTAGCGGGAGTGGGACATTAGCCAAAAACATTCAGTACTTC. It encodes CASSLYASGSGTLAKNIQYF.

This clonotype was seen a handful of times. The chain carries TRBV13 and TRBJ1-2; 9 nucleotides match TRBD1. The CDR3 covers 12 residues. CDR1 PRHDT and CDR2 FYEKMQ come from the germline V gene (reference sequence). The V gene end was trimmed by 8 bases and the J gene end by 4 bases; junction bases not matched to a gene: 2. For the CDR3, the DNA is TGTGCCAGCGGGGACAGGGTCTATGGCTACACCTTC. As protein: CASGDRVYGYTF.

The chain employs TRBV10-2 and TRBJ2-3; 8 bases align to TRBD2. The CDR3 has 17 amino acids. Per the germline V gene, CDR1 is WSHSY and CDR2 is SAAADI. V dropped 3 bases and J dropped 1; count of bases not matched to a gene: 9. CDR3 DNA sequence: TGCGCCAGCAGTGAACAGGCCCCAGCGGGGGGCACAGATACGCAGTATTTT. This codes for CASSEQAPAGGTDTQYF.

The V call is TRBV5-4, the J call TRBJ2-3, with 9 bases aligning to TRBD1. Germline CDR1 reads SGHNT; CDR2 reads YYREEE (reference sequence). The CDR3 is made up of 16 amino acids. J was trimmed by 5 bases and V by 3 bases; bases with no gene match: 10. The CDR3: CASSYPRDRAKDTQYF. The CDR3 nucleotides are TGTGCCAGCAGCTACCCCCGGGACAGGGCGAAAGATACGCAGTATTTT.

This clonotype was detected ten times or more. The chain joins TRBV18 to TRBJ2-2, with a weak D call TRBD1 (5 bases). This CDR3 is built from 14 residues. Trimming cost V 3 bases and J 3 bases, with 8 bases left between them. The germline V gene has CDR1 KGHSH and CDR2 LQKENI. The CDR3 DNA sequence: TGTGCCAGCTCACCGGGGCTCGACACCGGGGAGCTGTTTTTT. Amino acid sequence: CASSPGLDTGELFF.

The V call is TRBV2, the J call TRBJ2-5; D unclear. The CDR3 is 13 amino acids. Germline V gene sequence: CDR1 SNHLY, CDR2 FYNNEI. The ends were cut back, 9 bases at V and 2 bases at J, with 13 bases in the middle. DNA for the CDR3: TGTGCCAGTTGTCGCACTTGGCAAGAGACCCAGTACTTC. Protein product: CASCRTWQETQYF.

This clonotype was recorded at least ten times. V gene TRBV20-1 combines with J gene TRBJ1-5; maybe TRBD1 (5 bases). The CDR3 is 13 amino acids. Germline assignment: CDR1 DFQATT and CDR2 SNEGSKA (reference sequence). Trimming took 6 bases from V and 6 from J, leaving 15 bases between them. CDR3: CSAGPRATQPQHF. The CDR3, as DNA: TGCAGTGCCGGGCCCAGGGCTACTCAGCCCCAGCATTTT.

This clonotype was detected many times. The chain couples TRBV20-1 to TRBJ1-1; D may be TRBD1 (6 bases). CDR1 is DFQATT and CDR2 is SNEGSKA in the germline V gene (reference sequence). With 1 base removed from V and 7 bases from J, the gap between germline ends came to 19 bases. This CDR3 has 15 amino acids. CDR3 sequence reads: CSARGARQGRLEAFF. For the CDR3, the DNA is TGCAGTGCTAGAGGTGCCCGGCAGGGGCGACTTGAAGCTTTCTTT.